What follows is one TCR beta chain and its context. Its specificity is not known. This entry is derived from a study of T cell repertoires in cytomegalovirus infection. The CDR3 totals 16 residues. V was clipped by 1 base and J by 5 bases; unmatched bases: 8. TCRdb re-called the reads through MiXCR, storing one row per CDR3 protein. The repertoire includes around 25,000 distinct CDR3 sequences, around 20% of them detected once, and 80% to 90% sits in the top ten. The source material was CD8+ T cells from cultured PBMCs, sampled from culture after CMV antigen stimulation. The chain couples TRBV12-3 or TRBV12-4 to TRBJ1-1; 9 nucleotides agree with TRBD1. This sequence originates from a human donor in good health (CMV status not recorded). Some clones in this sample may be carry-over from other donors' samples. CDR3 nucleotides: TGTGCCAGCAGTTTAGGCACAGGGGGCTATCGGACTGAAGCTTTCTTT. Its protein product is CASSLGTGGYRTEAFF.